The 25 T cell receptor beta chains below all came from one sample that was sequenced in a study of T cells in Graves' hyperthyroidism and ophthalmopathy. RNA transcripts gave rise to amplified TCR beta CDR3 regions. The primer set for the first-round RT-PCR of the TCR CDR3 was HTBI. TCRdb called the multiplex PCR reads again in MiXCR, with one record for every CDR3 protein. The sample includes about 290,000 distinct CDR3 sequences, roughly 19% of them seen just once. The sample taken for sequencing was blood. The receptor set was obtained from a man aged 50-59 years with Graves' ophthalmopathy.

This clonotype was seen at least ten times. This chain links TRBV11-2 with TRBJ2-3, with D unresolved. This CDR3 has 16 residues. V was trimmed by 2 bases and J by 2 bases, leaving 14 bases between them. CDR1 and CDR2 (germline): SGHAT, FQNNGV. The DNA for the CDR3 is TGTGCCAGCAGCTTATGGGCAGCAGAACCCACAGATACGCAGTATTTT. Translating gives CASSLWAAEPTDTQYF.

This chain joins TRBV9 and TRBJ2-5; tentatively, D is TRBD1 (6 bases). CDR1 SGDLS and CDR2 YYNGEE come from the germline V gene. This CDR3 comprises 16 residues. V lost 0 bases and J 2 bases, leaving 14 bases between the germline ends. The CDR3 DNA sequence: TGTGCCAGCAGCGTAGAGGGGCAGGGGAGACAAGAGACCCAGTACTTC. Translation: CASSVEGQGRQETQYF. The full variable domain, with the rest looked up from reference TRBV9 and TRBJ2-5, is DSGVTQTPKHLITATGQRVTLRCSPRSGDLSVYWYQQSLDQGLQFLIQYYNGEERAKGNILERFSAQQFPDLHSELNLSSLELGDSALYFCASSVEGQGRQETQYFGPGTRLLVL.

The chain couples TRBV29-1 to TRBJ1-4; D unresolved. Trimming removed 4 bases at V and 7 bases at J, with 13 bases between. CDR1 is SQVTM and CDR2 is ANQGSEA in the germline V gene. CDR3 length: 13 amino acids. The CDR3 is CSVVRGRGEKLFF. The CDR3, as DNA: TGCAGCGTTGTCCGGGGTCGTGGTGAAAAACTGTTTTTT.

In this sample, this clonotype turned up a few times. V and J are TRBV28 and TRBJ1-4, with D unclear. The CDR3 is made up of 15 amino acids. Trimming left V 6 bases short and J 6 bases short, with 17 bases between. Germline assignment: CDR1 MDHEN and CDR2 SYDVKM. CDR3 bases: TGTGCCAGCAGCCTCCTGGCAGGAGAAGATGAAAAACTGTTTTTT. The encoded protein is CASSLLAGEDEKLFF.

To note about this clonotype: A much larger clone is a single base away; this may be a read error. Because it lacks the conserved phenylalanine or tryptophan at the end, this CDR3 is likely a read error. The V gene is TRBV28, the J gene TRBJ1-1; D ambiguous. The CDR3 consists of 15 residues. CDR1 and CDR2 from the germline V gene are MDHEN and SYDVKM. The V and J ends lost 7 bases and 2 bases respectively, with 17 bases between them. The CDR3 DNA sequence: TGTGCCAGCATCGTCTGGAGAGTGGGTAACACTGAAGCTTTCCTT. Translated, it gives CASIVWRVGNTEAFL.

The rearrangement joins TRBV28 to TRBJ1-1; TRBD1 is a possible D gene (5 bases). V lost 5 bases to trimming and J lost 6 bases, with 13 bases between them. The germline V gene has CDR1 MDHEN and CDR2 SYDVKM. CDR3 length: 13 residues. The CDR3 protein is CASSRGGGPEAFF. The CDR3 nucleotides read TGTGCCAGCAGTCGGGGCGGGGGACCTGAAGCTTTCTTT. Looking up the rest from reference TRBV28 and TRBJ1-1 gives the full variable domain: DVKVTQSSRYLVKRTGEKVFLECVQDMDHENMFWYRQDPGLGLRLIYFSYDVKMKEKGDIPEGYSVSREKKERFSLILESASTNQTSMYLCASSRGGGPEAFFGQGTRLTVV.

V is TRBV20-1 and J is TRBJ2-5, with TRBD1 matching 11 bases. The CDR3 length is 16 residues. V shed 3 bases, J shed 7 bases, and the junction held 13 bases outside the gene matches. Germline CDR1 and CDR2: DFQATT and SNEGSKA (reference sequence). The CDR3 spells CSARNSGQGVLGTQYF. DNA of the CDR3: TGCAGTGCTAGGAATTCGGGACAGGGGGTATTAGGGACCCAGTACTTC.

This clonotype has ten or more counts. The V and J genes are TRBV5-1 and TRBJ1-1; D is unresolved. CDR3 length equals 13 residues. V lost 0 bases to trimming and J lost 4 bases, with 7 bases between them. CDR1 and CDR2 (germline): SGHRS, YFSETQ. CDR3 residues: CASSLVESTEAFF. The CDR3 nucleotides read TGCGCCAGCAGCTTGGTGGAATCCACTGAAGCTTTCTTT. Complete variable domain (other parts from reference TRBV5-1 and TRBJ1-1): KAGVTQTPRYLIKTRGQQVTLSCSPISGHRSVSWYQQTPGQGLQFLFEYFSETQRNKGNFPGRFSGRQFSNSRSEMNVSTLELGDSALYLCASSLVESTEAFFGQGTRLTVV.

V usage is TRBV30 and J usage is TRBJ2-5, with TRBD2 as a possible D gene (6 bases). The CDR3 is 13 residues long. Per the germline V gene, CDR1 is GTSNPN and CDR2 is SVGIG (reference sequence). V was trimmed by 5 bases and J by 2 bases, leaving 12 bases between them. The CDR3 DNA is TGTGCCTGGGGTAGCGGAAATCAAGAGACCCAGTACTTC. Amino acids: CAWGSGNQETQYF.

Only a few counts were recorded for this clonotype. The V gene is TRBV7-9, the J gene TRBJ2-7; unclear D gene. This CDR3 has 16 residues. Trimming took 3 bases from V and 2 from J, leaving 17 bases between them. Germline V gene data show CDR1 as SEHNR and CDR2 as FQNEAQ (reference sequence). The DNA of the CDR3 is TGTGCCAGCAGCTTCCCCGACAAGAAGAGACCCTACGAGCAGTACTTC. This gives the protein CASSFPDKKRPYEQYF.

This clonotype was detected ten times or more. J is TRBJ2-7 and V is TRBV5-1, with D possibly TRBD2 on 5 matching bases. This CDR3 region has 13 residues. Germline-derived CDR1 and CDR2 are SGHRS and YFSETQ. Trimming took 3 bases from V and 1 from J, leaving 8 bases between them. The CDR3 bases are TGCGCCAGCAGCTCTACTAGTTCCTACGAGCAGTACTTC. Translation gives CASSSTSSYEQYF. Full variable domain (remainder filled in from reference TRBV5-1 and TRBJ2-7): KAGVTQTPRYLIKTRGQQVTLSCSPISGHRSVSWYQQTPGQGLQFLFEYFSETQRNKGNFPGRFSGRQFSNSRSEMNVSTLELGDSALYLCASSSTSSYEQYFGPGTRLTVT.

Remarks on this clonotype: This may stem from a read error, because a much larger clone lies one nucleotide away. This chain connects TRBV11-2 to TRBJ2-7; possible D gene TRBD2, 5 bases. The germline V gene has CDR1 SGHAT and CDR2 FQNNGV. This CDR3 is 14 amino acids long. The V gene lost 7 bases and the J gene lost 1 base, with 14 bases spanning the gap. The CDR3 protein is CASNRTHSSYEQYF. DNA for the CDR3: TGTGCCAGCAACCGGACTCACTCTTCCTACGAGCAGTACTTC. The variable domain in full, completed from reference TRBV11-2 and TRBJ2-7, reads EAGVAQSPRYKIIEKRQSVAFWCNPISGHATLYWYQQILGQGPKLLIQFQNNGVVDDSQLPKDRFSAERLKGVDSTLKIQPAKLEDSAVYLCASNRTHSSYEQYFGPGTRLTVT.

In this sample, this clonotype turned up a few times. The chain has TRBV10-3 and TRBJ2-3; 12 bases match TRBD2. Germline loops: CDR1 ENHRY, CDR2 SYGVKD. This CDR3 contains 17 residues. The V segment lost 5 bases and the J segment 6 bases; nucleotides outside the gene matches: 12. The CDR3 bases are TGTGCCATCAGTCCCGGACAACTAGCGGGAGGTGGTGATACGCAGTATTTT. Encoded protein: CAISPGQLAGGGDTQYF.

The CDR3: CASSVGLNTGELFF. The CDR3 DNA follows: TGTGCCAGCAGCGTAGGCCTGAACACCGGGGAGCTGTTTTTT. This chain connects TRBV9 to TRBJ2-2; D remains unclear. Trimming stripped 0 bases from V and 1 base from J, with 4 bases between. Germline CDR1 is SGDLS and CDR2 is YYNGEE. CDR3 length: 14 residues.

This clonotype occurred many times. This sequence joins TRBV5-6 and TRBJ1-5; possible D gene TRBD1, 5 bases. The germline CDR1 and CDR2 sequences are SGHDT and YYEEEE. Trimming removed 4 bases at V and 3 bases at J, with 11 bases between. This CDR3 region has 14 residues. CDR3 bases: TGTGCCAGCAGCGTGCAGGGCGCCAATCAGCCCCAGCATTTT. Amino acid sequence: CASSVQGANQPQHF.

This rearrangement joins TRBV3-1 to TRBJ2-1; D remains ambiguous. V dropped 3 bases and J dropped 2 bases, with 8 bases sitting between them. This CDR3 is built from 14 residues. Germline CDR1 LGHDT, CDR2 YNNKEL (reference sequence). The CDR3 sequence: CASSQDRAYNEQFF. CDR3 DNA: TGTGCCAGCAGCCAGGATAGGGCCTACAATGAGCAGTTCTTC.

The chain has TRBV7-9 and TRBJ1-1; D is unresolved. V shed 1 base and J shed 14 bases, with 11 bases lying between them. In germline, CDR1 is SEHNR, CDR2 FQNEAQ (reference sequence). The length of the CDR3 is 11 residues. The CDR3 sequence is CASSLEEGQFF. CDR3 nucleotides: TGTGCCAGCAGCTTAGAGGAGGGCCAGTTCTTT.

This clonotype appeared many times. V is TRBV28 and J is TRBJ2-7, with D maybe TRBD2 (6 bases). Germline CDR1 is MDHEN and CDR2 is SYDVKM. This CDR3 contains 15 residues. Trimming left V 4 bases short and J 2 bases short, with 15 bases between. CDR3 loop: CASSSLQGGAYEQYF. The DNA of the CDR3 is TGTGCCAGCAGTTCACTGCAGGGCGGGGCCTACGAGCAGTACTTC. Filled out from reference TRBV28 and TRBJ2-7, the complete variable domain reads DVKVTQSSRYLVKRTGEKVFLECVQDMDHENMFWYRQDPGLGLRLIYFSYDVKMKEKGDIPEGYSVSREKKERFSLILESASTNQTSMYLCASSSLQGGAYEQYFGPGTRLTVT.

This clonotype was counted a single time. This could be a read error, since a much larger clone is one nucleotide away. The chain is built from TRBV29-1 and TRBJ2-7; TRBD1 is a possible D gene (6 bases). With 5 bases removed from V and 3 bases from J, the gap between germline ends came to 17 bases. The CDR3 sequence is 14 residues long. In germline, CDR1 is SQVTM, CDR2 ANQGSEA. As DNA, the CDR3 is TGCAGCGTTCCCGACACCTGGACAGTCTACGAGCAGTACTTC. Translating it yields CSVPDTWTVYEQYF.

This clonotype showed up just a few times. The gene calls are TRBV13 and TRBJ2-5, with 11 bases aligning to TRBD1. V lost 4 bases to trimming and J lost 4 bases; unmatched junction nucleotides: 5. This CDR3 has 15 residues. Looked up from germline, CDR1 is PRHDT and CDR2 is FYEKMQ (reference sequence). CDR3: CASSSDRGPRETQYF. Written as DNA, the CDR3 is TGTGCCAGCAGCTCGGACAGGGGGCCACGAGAGACCCAGTACTTC.

As for this clonotype: The junction does not match germline at one end; this may be a read error. The genes are TRBV20-1 and TRBJ2-1; TRBD2 is a possible D gene (6 bases). The length of the CDR3 is 14 residues. Germline V gene data show CDR1 as DFQATT and CDR2 as SNEGSKA (reference sequence). As DNA, the CDR3 is TGCAGTGCTATTGGGGCTAGCGCCGACAATGAACAGTTCTTC. This gives the protein CSAIGASADNEQFF.

This clonotype appeared many times. This sequence joins TRBV5-5 and TRBJ2-1, with 7 bases aligning to TRBD2. CDR1 and CDR2 from the germline V gene are SGHKS and YYEKEE (reference sequence). Trimming took 4 bases from V and 5 from J; bases not matched to a gene: 12. This CDR3 is built from 16 residues. CDR3 sequence: CASSRAGVSLDNEQFF. CDR3 bases: TGTGCCAGCAGCCGCGCGGGAGTTAGCCTGGACAATGAGCAGTTCTTC.

The chain links TRBV14 to TRBJ2-1, with D perhaps TRBD1 or TRBD2 (5 bases each). CDR1 and CDR2 (germline): SGHDN, FVKESK. Between the trimmed V and J ends, which lost 0 bases and 3 bases, there was a span of 9 bases. This CDR3 has 15 residues. The CDR3 DNA follows: TGTGCCAGCAGCCAAGAGAGGGGAGTCTACAATGAGCAGTTCTTC. It is translated as CASSQERGVYNEQFF.

This clonotype was counted a few times. This chain links TRBV6-1 with TRBJ2-6; TRBD1 aligns across 7 bases. The CDR3 runs to 17 residues. The J segment lost 1 base and the V segment lost 4 bases, leaving 7 bases of the junction unmatched. The germline CDR1 and CDR2 sequences are MNHNS and SASEGT. CDR3 sequence (DNA): TGTGCCAGCAGTGTCACTGACAGGGCGTCTGGGGCCAACGTCCTGACTTTC. Its translation is CASSVTDRASGANVLTF.

This clonotype was recorded at least ten times. This sequence joins TRBV12-3 or TRBV12-4 and TRBJ1-5, with D hard to call. The CDR3 length is 14 residues. The ends were cut back, 1 base at V and 5 bases at J, with 9 bases in the middle. In nucleotides, the CDR3 is TGTGCCAGCAGTTTAGGCAGACGGGATCAGCCCCAGCATTTT. Translation: CASSLGRRDQPQHF.